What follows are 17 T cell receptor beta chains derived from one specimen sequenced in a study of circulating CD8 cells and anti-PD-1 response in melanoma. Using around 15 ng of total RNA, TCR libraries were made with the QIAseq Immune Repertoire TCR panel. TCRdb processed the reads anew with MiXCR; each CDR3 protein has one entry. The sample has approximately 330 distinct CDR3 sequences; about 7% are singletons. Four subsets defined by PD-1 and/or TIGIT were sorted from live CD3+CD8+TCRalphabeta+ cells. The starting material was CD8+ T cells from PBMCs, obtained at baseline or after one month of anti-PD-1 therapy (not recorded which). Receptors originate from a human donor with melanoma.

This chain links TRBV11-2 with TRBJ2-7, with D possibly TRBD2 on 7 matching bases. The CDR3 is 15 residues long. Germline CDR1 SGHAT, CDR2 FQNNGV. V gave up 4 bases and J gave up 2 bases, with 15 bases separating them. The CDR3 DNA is TGTGCCAGCAGCTGGGACTACAGACAGGCCTACGAGCAGTACTTC. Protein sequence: CASSWDYRQAYEQYF.

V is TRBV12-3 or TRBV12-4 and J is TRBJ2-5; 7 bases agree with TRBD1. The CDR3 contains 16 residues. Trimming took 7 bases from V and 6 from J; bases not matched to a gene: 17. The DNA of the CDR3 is TGTGCCAGCACCTCGACAGGGAACCATCTCATCCAGACCCAGTACTTC. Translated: CASTSTGNHLIQTQYF.

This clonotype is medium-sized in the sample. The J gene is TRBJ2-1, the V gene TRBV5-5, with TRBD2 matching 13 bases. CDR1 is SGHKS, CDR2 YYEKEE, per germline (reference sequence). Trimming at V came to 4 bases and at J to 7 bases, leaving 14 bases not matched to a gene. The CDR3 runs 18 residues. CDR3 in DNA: TGTGCCAGCAGCCGGGGACTAGCGGGGACCGCTCTGGGGAATGAGCAGTTCTTC. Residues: CASSRGLAGTALGNEQFF.

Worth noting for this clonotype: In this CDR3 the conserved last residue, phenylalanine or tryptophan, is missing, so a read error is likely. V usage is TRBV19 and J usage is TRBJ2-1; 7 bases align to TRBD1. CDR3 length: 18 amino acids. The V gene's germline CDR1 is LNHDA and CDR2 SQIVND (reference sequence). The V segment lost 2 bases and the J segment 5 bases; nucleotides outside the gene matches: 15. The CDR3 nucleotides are TGTGCCAGTAGTATACTAGGCCGGTACAGGGGAAGTGACAATGAGCAGTTCTCC. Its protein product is CASSILGRYRGSDNEQFS.

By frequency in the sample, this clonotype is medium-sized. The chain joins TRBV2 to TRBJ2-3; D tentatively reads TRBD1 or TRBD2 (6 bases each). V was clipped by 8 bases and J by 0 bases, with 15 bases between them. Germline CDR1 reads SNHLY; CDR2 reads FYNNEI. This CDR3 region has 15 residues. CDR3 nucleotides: TGTGCCAGCCGGAGGGACATGGGTAGCACAGATACGCAGTATTTT. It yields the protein CASRRDMGSTDTQYF.

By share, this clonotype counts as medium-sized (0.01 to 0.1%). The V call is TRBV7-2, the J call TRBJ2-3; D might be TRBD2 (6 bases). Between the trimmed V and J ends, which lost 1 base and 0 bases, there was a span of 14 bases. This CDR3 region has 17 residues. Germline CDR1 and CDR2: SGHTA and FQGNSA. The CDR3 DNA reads TGTGCCAGCAGCTTAGATCCCGGGGGTACTAGCACAGATACGCAGTATTTT. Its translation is CASSLDPGGTSTDTQYF.

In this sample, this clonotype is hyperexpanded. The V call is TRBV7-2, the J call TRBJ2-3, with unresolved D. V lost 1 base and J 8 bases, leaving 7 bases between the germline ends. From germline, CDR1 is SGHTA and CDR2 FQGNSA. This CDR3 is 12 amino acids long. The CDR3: CASSLDLGTQYF. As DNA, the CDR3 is TGTGCCAGCAGCTTAGATCTGGGTACGCAGTATTTT.

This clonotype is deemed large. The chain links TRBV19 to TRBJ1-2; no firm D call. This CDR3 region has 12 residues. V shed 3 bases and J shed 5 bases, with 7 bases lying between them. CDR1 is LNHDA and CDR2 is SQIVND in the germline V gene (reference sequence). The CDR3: CASSIGRYGYTF. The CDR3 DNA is TGTGCCAGTAGTATCGGACGGTATGGCTACACCTTC.

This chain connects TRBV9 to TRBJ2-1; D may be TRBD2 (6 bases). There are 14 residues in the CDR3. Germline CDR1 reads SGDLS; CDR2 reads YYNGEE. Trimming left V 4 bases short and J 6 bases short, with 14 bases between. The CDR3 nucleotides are TGTGCCAGCAGCTTGACTAGGGCAGGCAATGAGCAGTTCTTC. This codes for CASSLTRAGNEQFF.

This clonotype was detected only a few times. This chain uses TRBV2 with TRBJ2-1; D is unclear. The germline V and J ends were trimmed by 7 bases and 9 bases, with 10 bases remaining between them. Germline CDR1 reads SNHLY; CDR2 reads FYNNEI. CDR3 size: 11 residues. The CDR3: CASNSLIEQFF. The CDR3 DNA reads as TGTGCCAGCAACAGCTTGATTGAGCAGTTCTTC.

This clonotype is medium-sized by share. The CDR3 DNA reads as TGTGCCAGCAGCTTTACAGGGTCCAATCAGCCCCAGCATTTT. This codes for CASSFTGSNQPQHF. The chain carries TRBV7-2 and TRBJ1-5; TRBD1 might be the D (6 bases). The ends were cut back, 3 bases at V and 3 bases at J, with 9 bases in the middle. This CDR3 contains 14 residues. Germline V lookup: CDR1 SGHTA, CDR2 FQGNSA.

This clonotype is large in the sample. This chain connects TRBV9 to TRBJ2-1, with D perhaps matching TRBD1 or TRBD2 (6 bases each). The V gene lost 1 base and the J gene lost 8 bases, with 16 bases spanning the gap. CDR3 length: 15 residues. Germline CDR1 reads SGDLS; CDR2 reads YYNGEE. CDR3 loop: CASSVWGALGDEQFF. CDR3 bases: TGTGCCAGCAGCGTATGGGGGGCCCTTGGGGATGAGCAGTTCTTC. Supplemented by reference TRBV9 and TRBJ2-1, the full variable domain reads DSGVTQTPKHLITATGQRVTLRCSPRSGDLSVYWYQQSLDQGLQFLIQYYNGEERAKGNILERFSAQQFPDLHSELNLSSLELGDSALYFCASSVWGALGDEQFFGPGTRLTVL.

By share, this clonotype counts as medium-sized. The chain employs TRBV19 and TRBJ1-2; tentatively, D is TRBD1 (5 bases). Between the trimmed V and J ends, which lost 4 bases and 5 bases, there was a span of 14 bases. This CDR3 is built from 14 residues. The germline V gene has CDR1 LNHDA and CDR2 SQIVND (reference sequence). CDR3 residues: CASSTQGYRYGYTF. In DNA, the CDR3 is TGTGCCAGTAGTACCCAGGGTTACCGTTATGGCTACACCTTC.

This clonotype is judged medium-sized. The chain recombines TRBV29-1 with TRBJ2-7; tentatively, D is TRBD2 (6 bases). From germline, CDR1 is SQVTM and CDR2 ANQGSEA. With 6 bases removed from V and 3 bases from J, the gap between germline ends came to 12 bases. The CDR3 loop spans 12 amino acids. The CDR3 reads CSVGGPGYEQYF. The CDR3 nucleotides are TGCAGCGTGGGGGGTCCGGGCTACGAGCAGTACTTC.

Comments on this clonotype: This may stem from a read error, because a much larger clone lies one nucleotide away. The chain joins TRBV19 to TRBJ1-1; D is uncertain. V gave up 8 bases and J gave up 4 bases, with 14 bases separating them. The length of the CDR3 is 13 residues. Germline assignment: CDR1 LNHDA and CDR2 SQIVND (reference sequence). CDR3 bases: TGTGCCAGTGGTCCTACTTGGGCCACTGAAGCTTTCTTT. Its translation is CASGPTWATEAFF.

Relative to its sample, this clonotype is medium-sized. Written as DNA, the CDR3 is TGTGCCAGTAGTATAGGTCCAGGTTCCTACGAGCAGTACTTC. This gives the protein CASSIGPGSYEQYF. This chain uses TRBV19 with TRBJ2-7; D unclear. CDR3 length: 14 residues. CDR1 and CDR2 from the germline V gene are LNHDA and SQIVND (reference sequence). V shed 1 base and J shed 1 base, with 8 bases lying between them.

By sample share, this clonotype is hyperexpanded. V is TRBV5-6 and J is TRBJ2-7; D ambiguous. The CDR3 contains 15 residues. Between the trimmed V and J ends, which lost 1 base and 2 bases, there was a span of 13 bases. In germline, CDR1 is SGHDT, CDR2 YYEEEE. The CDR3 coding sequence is TGTGCCAGCAGCTTGTCCCATGTGGTAGCCTACGAGCAGTACTTC. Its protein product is CASSLSHVVAYEQYF.